Listed here are 14 T cell receptor beta chains from one sample, sequenced in a study of T-cell memory formation after mild COVID-19. TCRdb re-analysed the 5' RACE reads in MiXCR, keeping a single row per CDR3 protein. The table has approximately 52,000 distinct CDR3 sequences, roughly 9% seen once; the top ten hold approximately 10%. Sequences were obtained from PBMCs or a T cell subset sorted from them (not recorded which). The source of these receptors is an adult woman who had mild COVID-19 (a few samples of this study predate the infection). Cell type and time point are not known.

This clonotype was seen ten or more times. V and J are TRBV15 and TRBJ2-1; D is possibly TRBD1 or TRBD2 (5 bases each). V was cut by 0 bases and J by 8 bases, with 14 bases left in between. Germline CDR1 LNHNV, CDR2 YYDKDF (reference sequence). The CDR3 consists of 15 residues. For the CDR3, the DNA is TGTGCCACCAGCAGAGAAAGGGGACCATCCTATGAGCAGTTCTTC. Translated, it gives CATSRERGPSYEQFF.

V usage is TRBV7-9 and J usage is TRBJ2-3; 7 positions agree with TRBD2. Per the germline V gene, CDR1 is SEHNR and CDR2 is FQNEAQ (reference sequence). The ends lost 8 bases at V and 3 bases at J; junction bases unmatched: 8. The CDR3 covers 14 residues. The CDR3 DNA is TGTGCCAGCCTACGAGTGGGGGGGACAGATACGCAGTATTTT. This codes for CASLRVGGTDTQYF.

This clonotype appeared a few times. V usage is TRBV12-3 or TRBV12-4 and J usage is TRBJ2-4; D uncertain. The CDR3 totals 16 residues. Trimming cost V 4 bases and J 4 bases, with 17 bases left between them. DNA for the CDR3: TGTGCCAGCAGTTCCCGCAATAGCTTTCCTAAAAACATTCAGTACTTC. This gives the protein CASSSRNSFPKNIQYF.

A few counts support this clonotype. J is TRBJ2-7 and V is TRBV6-1; TRBD2 is a possible D gene (6 bases). Trimming stripped 3 bases from V and 5 bases from J, with 14 bases between. The V gene's germline CDR1 is MNHNS and CDR2 SASEGT. The CDR3 runs 14 residues. The CDR3 is CASSEEGLWDEQYF. The CDR3 nucleotides read TGTGCCAGCAGTGAGGAGGGGTTGTGGGACGAGCAGTACTTC.

This clonotype has only a few counts. This sequence joins TRBV20-1 and TRBJ2-7; D not certain. The CDR3 has 11 residues. Germline-derived CDR1 and CDR2 are DFQATT and SNEGSKA (reference sequence). Trimming pared 1 base from V and 5 bases from J, leaving 6 bases between. As DNA, the CDR3 is TGCAGTGCTAGAGTCCTTAACGAGCAGTACTTC. Amino acids: CSARVLNEQYF.

This clonotype was seen ten or more times. The chain links TRBV5-1 to TRBJ2-6; D is uncertain. The CDR3 runs 15 residues. The ends were cut back, 2 bases at V and 0 bases at J, with 6 bases in the middle. Germline V lookup: CDR1 SGHRS, CDR2 YFSETQ. The CDR3 sequence: CASSFGLSGANVLTF. In DNA form, the CDR3 reads TGCGCCAGCAGCTTTGGCCTCTCTGGGGCCAACGTCCTGACTTTC.

This clonotype was counted between two and nine times. The chain employs TRBV12-3 or TRBV12-4 and TRBJ2-5, with 10 bases lining up with TRBD1. There are 15 residues in the CDR3. V dropped 6 bases and J dropped 5; count of bases not matched to a gene: 9. The CDR3 DNA sequence: TGTGCCAGCAGGCCGGGACAGGGGATATGGGAGACCCAGTACTTC. It is translated as CASRPGQGIWETQYF.

The rearrangement joins TRBV6-1 to TRBJ2-2; 9 bases are shared with TRBD1. CDR1 and CDR2 from the germline V gene are MNHNS and SASEGT. CDR3 length: 16 amino acids. The V gene end was trimmed by 8 bases and the J gene end by 5 bases; junction bases not matched to a gene: 12. CDR3 protein: CASPSWGTGSTGELFF. In DNA, the CDR3 is TGTGCCAGCCCCTCATGGGGGACAGGGAGTACCGGGGAGCTGTTTTTT.

This clonotype was counted at least ten times. The gene calls are TRBV5-1 and TRBJ2-6; D is unresolved. The V and J ends lost 1 base and 2 bases respectively, with 10 bases between them. The V gene's germline CDR1 is SGHRS and CDR2 YFSETQ. CDR3 length equals 16 residues. In DNA, the CDR3 is TGCGCCAGCAGCTTGAGGGTTGGAGCTGGGGCCAACGTCCTGACTTTC. Translating it yields CASSLRVGAGANVLTF.

The table lists this clonotype with a few counts. The J gene is TRBJ1-4, the V gene TRBV30; tentative D call: TRBD1 (6 bases). Trimming cost V 3 bases and J 4 bases, with 15 bases left between them. Germline V gene sequence: CDR1 GTSNPN, CDR2 SVGIG (reference sequence). The CDR3 spans 15 residues. CDR3 residues: CAWRVTGTINEKLFF. The CDR3 nucleotides are TGTGCCTGGAGGGTGACCGGGACAATTAATGAAAAACTGTTTTTT.

The table lists this clonotype with a few counts. V usage is TRBV7-3 and J usage is TRBJ2-1; 11 bases align to TRBD2. The CDR3 runs 15 residues. The V gene end was trimmed by 1 base and the J gene end by 9 bases; junction bases not matched to a gene: 5. Germline values: CDR1 SGHTA, CDR2 FQGTGA. In nucleotides, the CDR3 is TGTGCCAGCAGCTTAAAACTAGCGGGAGTTAGTGAGCAGTTCTTC. This encodes CASSLKLAGVSEQFF.

The chain carries TRBV19 and TRBJ2-3; TRBD2 aligns across 13 bases. Unmatched junction bases numbered 2, after V lost 8 bases and J lost 3 bases. Germline values: CDR1 LNHDA, CDR2 SQIVND (reference sequence). The CDR3 runs to 14 residues. The CDR3 DNA reads as TGTGCCAGTCGGACTAGCGGGAGAACAGATACGCAGTATTTT. Encoded protein: CASRTSGRTDTQYF.

This clonotype appeared many times. This chain uses TRBV7-8 with TRBJ1-1, with 7 bases identical to TRBD1. V lost 4 bases and J lost 3; bases outside the gene matches: 14. The CDR3 is 17 residues long. Germline V gene lookup returns CDR1 SGHVS and CDR2 FQNEAQ. CDR3 amino acids: CASSSSLQGRADTEAFF. DNA for the CDR3: TGTGCCAGCAGCTCATCTTTACAGGGGAGGGCGGACACTGAAGCTTTCTTT.

Written as DNA, the CDR3 is TGCGCCAGCACCCCCAGACAGGCCGGCAAAAACATTCAGTACTTC. Amino acid sequence: CASTPRQAGKNIQYF. The chain uses TRBV4-1 and TRBJ2-4, with D possibly matching TRBD1 (6 bases). CDR3 size: 15 residues. Trimming took off 7 bases at V and 3 bases at J, with 16 bases between the two ends. Germline V CDR1 and CDR2: MGHRA, YSYEKL.